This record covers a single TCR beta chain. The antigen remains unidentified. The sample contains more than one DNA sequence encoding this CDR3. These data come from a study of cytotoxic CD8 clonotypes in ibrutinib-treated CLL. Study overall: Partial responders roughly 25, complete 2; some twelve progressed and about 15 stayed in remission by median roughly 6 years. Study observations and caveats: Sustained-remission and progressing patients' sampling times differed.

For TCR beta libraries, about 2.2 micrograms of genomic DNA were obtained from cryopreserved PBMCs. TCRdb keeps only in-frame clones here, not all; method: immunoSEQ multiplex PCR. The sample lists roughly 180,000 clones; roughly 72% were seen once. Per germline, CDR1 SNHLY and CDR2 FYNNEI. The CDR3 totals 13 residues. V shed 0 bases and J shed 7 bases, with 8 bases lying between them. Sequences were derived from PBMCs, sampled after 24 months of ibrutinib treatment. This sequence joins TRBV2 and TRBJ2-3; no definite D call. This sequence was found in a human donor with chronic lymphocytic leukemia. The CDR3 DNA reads TGTGCCAGCAGTGAAGCGAGAGGATATACGCAGTATTTT. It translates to CASSEARGYTQYF.